This T cell receptor beta chain originates from a study of cytomegalovirus exposure and HLA in healthy donors. Study summary: The 130 or so validation repertoires, a later analysis reported, used the same platform as the approximately 730 repertoires from the first cohort. Notes on the study in general: Cytomegalovirus-associated status was assigned to some 160 TCR beta chains. The study found most TCR sequences rare, yet found some public TCRs in many donors.

For this clone: Its antigen is undetermined.

The repertoire was sequenced with immunoSEQ multiplex PCR; TCRdb's copy has only in-frame clones and lacks some. The sample carries 110,000 or so clones, about 85% recorded once. The CDR3 totals 14 residues. Germline loops: CDR1 MGHRA, CDR2 YSYEKL. Germline trimming cut 4 bases from V and 2 bases from J; bases unmatched to any gene: 1. The sample taken for sequencing was PBMCs. This TCR derives from a woman aged 18-29 years in good health and CMV-seropositive. The V gene is TRBV4-1, the J gene TRBJ2-5; 10 positions agree with TRBD2. In DNA, the CDR3 is TGCGCCAGCAGCCCTAGCGGGGGACAAGAGACCCAGTACTTC. As protein: CASSPSGGQETQYF.